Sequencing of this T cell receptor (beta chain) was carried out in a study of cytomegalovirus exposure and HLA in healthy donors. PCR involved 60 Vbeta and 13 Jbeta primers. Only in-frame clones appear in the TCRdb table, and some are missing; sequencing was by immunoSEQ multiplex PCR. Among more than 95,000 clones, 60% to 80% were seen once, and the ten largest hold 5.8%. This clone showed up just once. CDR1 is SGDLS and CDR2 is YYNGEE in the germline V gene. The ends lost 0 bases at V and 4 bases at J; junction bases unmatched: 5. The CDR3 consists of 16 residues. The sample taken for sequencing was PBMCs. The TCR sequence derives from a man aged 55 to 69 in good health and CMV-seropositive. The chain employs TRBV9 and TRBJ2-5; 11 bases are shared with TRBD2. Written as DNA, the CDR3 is TGTGCCAGCAGCGTAGGCGGGACTAGCGGCGTAGAGACCCAGTACTTC. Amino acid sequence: CASSVGGTSGVETQYF.